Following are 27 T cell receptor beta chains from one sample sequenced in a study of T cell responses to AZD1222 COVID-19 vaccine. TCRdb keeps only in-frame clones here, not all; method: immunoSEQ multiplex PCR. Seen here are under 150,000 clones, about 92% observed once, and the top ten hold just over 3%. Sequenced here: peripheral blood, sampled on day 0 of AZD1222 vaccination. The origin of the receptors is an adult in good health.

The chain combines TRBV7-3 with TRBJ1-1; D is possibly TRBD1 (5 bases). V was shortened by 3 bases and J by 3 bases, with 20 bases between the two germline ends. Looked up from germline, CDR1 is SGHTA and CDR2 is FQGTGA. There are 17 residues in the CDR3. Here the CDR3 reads CASSFIQGLMGDTEAFF. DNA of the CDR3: TGTGCCAGCAGCTTCATCCAGGGCCTAATGGGGGACACTGAAGCTTTCTTT.

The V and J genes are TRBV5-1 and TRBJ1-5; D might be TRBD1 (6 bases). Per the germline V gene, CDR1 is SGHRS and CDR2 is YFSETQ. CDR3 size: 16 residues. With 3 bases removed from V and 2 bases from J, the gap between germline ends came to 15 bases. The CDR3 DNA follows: TGCGCCAGCAGCTGGGGGGACACTTTCGGCAATCAGCCCCAGCATTTT. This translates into CASSWGDTFGNQPQHF. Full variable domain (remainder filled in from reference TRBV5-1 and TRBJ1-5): KAGVTQTPRYLIKTRGQQVTLSCSPISGHRSVSWYQQTPGQGLQFLFEYFSETQRNKGNFPGRFSGRQFSNSRSEMNVSTLELGDSALYLCASSWGDTFGNQPQHFGDGTRLSIL.

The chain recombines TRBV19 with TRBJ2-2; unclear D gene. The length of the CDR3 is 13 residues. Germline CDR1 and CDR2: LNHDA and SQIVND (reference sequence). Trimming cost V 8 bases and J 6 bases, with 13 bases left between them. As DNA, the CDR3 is TGTGCCAGTGGTTCAATTTCGGCCGGGGAGCTGTTTTTT. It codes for CASGSISAGELFF.

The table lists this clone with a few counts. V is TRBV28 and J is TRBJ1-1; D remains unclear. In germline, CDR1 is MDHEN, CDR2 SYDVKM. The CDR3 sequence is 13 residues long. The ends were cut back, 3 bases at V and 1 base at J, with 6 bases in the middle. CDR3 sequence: CASSFGKNTEAFF. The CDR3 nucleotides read TGTGCCAGCAGTTTCGGCAAGAACACTGAAGCTTTCTTT.

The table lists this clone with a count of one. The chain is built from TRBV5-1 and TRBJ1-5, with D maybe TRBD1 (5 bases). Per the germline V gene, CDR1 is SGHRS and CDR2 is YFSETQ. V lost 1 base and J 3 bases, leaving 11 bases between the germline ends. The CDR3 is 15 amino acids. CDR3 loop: CASSLSQGDNQPQHF. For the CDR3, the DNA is TGCGCCAGCAGCTTGAGCCAGGGAGACAATCAGCCCCAGCATTTT.

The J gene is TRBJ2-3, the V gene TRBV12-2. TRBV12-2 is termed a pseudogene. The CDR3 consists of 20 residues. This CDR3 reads CASRAVPLGRPADRTDTQYF. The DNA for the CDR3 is TGTGCAAGTCGCGCCGTACCTTTAGGACGCCCCGCTGATCGCACAGATACGCAGTATTTT.

The CDR3 spells CAWSAGGPTEAFF. The CDR3 DNA follows: TGTGCCTGGAGTGCCGGGGGTCCCACTGAAGCTTTCTTT. The J gene is TRBJ1-1, the V gene TRBV30; D may be TRBD1 (5 bases). This CDR3 region has 13 residues. V dropped 1 base and J dropped 4 bases, with 10 bases sitting between them. The V gene's germline CDR1 is GTSNPN and CDR2 SVGIG (reference sequence).

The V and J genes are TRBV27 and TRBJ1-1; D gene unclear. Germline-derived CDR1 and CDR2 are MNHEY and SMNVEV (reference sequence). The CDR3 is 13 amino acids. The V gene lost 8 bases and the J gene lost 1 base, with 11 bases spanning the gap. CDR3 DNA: TGTGCCAGCGGATTGGGCCGGAACACTGAAGCTTTCTTT. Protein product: CASGLGRNTEAFF.

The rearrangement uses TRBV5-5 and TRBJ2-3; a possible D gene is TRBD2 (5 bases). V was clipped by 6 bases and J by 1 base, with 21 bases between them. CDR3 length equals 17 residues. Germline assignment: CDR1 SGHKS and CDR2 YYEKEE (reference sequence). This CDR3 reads CASIVPTDSIGTDTQYF. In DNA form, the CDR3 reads TGTGCCAGCATAGTCCCCACGGACTCGATTGGCACAGATACGCAGTATTTT.

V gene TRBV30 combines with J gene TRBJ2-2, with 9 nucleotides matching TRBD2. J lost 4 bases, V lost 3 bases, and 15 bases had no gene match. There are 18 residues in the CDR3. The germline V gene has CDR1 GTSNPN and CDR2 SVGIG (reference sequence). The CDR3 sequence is CAWSESRWLAGSTGELFF. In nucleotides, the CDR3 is TGTGCCTGGAGCGAATCTCGGTGGCTAGCGGGAAGCACCGGGGAGCTGTTTTTT. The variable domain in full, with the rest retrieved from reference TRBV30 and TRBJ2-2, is SQTIHQWPATLVQPVGSPLSLECTVEGTSNPNLYWYRQAAGRGLQLLFYSVGIGQISSEVPQNLSASRPQDRQFILSSKKLLLSDSGFYLCAWSESRWLAGSTGELFFGEGSRLTVL.

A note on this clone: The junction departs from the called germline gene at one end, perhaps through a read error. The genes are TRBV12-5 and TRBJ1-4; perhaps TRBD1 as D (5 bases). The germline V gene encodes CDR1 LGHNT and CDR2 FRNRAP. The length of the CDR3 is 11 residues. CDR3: CASGPRGPESF. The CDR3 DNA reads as TGTGCTAGTGGTCCAAGGGGCCCTGAAAGCTTT.

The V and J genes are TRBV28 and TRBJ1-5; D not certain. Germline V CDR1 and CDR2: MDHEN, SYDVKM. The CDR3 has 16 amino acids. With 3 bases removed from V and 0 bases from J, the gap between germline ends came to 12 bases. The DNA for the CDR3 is TGTGCCAGCAGTTTCAACAGACCCTATAGCAATCAGCCCCAGCATTTT. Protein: CASSFNRPYSNQPQHF. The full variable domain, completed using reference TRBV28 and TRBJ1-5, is DVKVTQSSRYLVKRTGEKVFLECVQDMDHENMFWYRQDPGLGLRLIYFSYDVKMKEKGDIPEGYSVSREKKERFSLILESASTNQTSMYLCASSFNRPYSNQPQHFGDGTRLSIL.

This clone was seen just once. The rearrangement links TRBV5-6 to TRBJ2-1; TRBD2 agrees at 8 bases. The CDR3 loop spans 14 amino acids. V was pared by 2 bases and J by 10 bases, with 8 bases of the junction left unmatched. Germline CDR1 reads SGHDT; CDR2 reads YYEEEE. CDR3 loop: CASSFWTSWGEQFF. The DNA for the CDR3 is TGTGCCAGCAGCTTCTGGACTAGCTGGGGGGAGCAGTTCTTC.

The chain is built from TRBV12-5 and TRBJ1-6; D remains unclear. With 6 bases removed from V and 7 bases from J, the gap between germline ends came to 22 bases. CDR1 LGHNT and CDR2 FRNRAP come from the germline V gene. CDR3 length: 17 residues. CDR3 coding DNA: TGTGCTAGTGGCTTCAAAGGCCCTTCTCCAGGAAATTCACCCCTCCACTTT. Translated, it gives CASGFKGPSPGNSPLHF.

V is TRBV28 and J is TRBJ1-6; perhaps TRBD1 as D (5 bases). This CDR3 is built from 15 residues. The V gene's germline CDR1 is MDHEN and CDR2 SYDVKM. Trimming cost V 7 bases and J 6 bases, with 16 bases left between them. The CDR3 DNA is TGTGCCAGCACTTTGCCGGGACGGCTTAATTCACCCCTCCACTTT. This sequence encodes CASTLPGRLNSPLHF.

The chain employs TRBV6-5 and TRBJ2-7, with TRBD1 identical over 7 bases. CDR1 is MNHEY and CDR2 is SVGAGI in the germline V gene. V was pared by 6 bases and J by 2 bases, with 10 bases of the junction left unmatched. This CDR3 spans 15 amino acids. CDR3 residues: CASRRQGAPAYEQYF. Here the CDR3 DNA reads TGTGCCAGCAGACGACAGGGTGCGCCCGCCTACGAGCAGTACTTC.

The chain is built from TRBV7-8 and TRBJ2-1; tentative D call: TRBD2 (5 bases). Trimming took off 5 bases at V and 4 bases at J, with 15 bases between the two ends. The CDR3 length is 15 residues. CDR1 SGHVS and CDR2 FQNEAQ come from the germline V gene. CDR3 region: CASSPTRLTYNEQFF. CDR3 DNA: TGTGCCAGCAGCCCAACTAGATTAACTTACAATGAGCAGTTCTTC. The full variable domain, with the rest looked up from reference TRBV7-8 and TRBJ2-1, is GAGVSQSPRYKVAKRGQDVALRCDPISGHVSLFWYQQALGQGPEFLTYFQNEAQLDKSGLPSDRFFAERPEGSVSTLKIQRTQQEDSAVYLCASSPTRLTYNEQFFGPGTRLTVL.

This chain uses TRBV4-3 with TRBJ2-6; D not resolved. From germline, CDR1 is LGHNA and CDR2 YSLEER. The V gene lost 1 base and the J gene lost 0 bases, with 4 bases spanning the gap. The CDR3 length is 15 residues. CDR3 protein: CASSQGSSGANVLTF. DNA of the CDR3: TGCGCCAGCAGCCAAGGAAGCTCTGGGGCCAACGTCCTGACTTTC.

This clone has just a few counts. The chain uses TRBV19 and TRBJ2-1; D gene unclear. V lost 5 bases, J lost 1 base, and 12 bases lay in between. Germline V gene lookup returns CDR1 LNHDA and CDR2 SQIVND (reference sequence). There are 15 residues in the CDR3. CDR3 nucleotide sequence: TGTGCCAGTAGTCCCCGTGGAGAGTCCTACAATGAGCAGTTCTTC. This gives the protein CASSPRGESYNEQFF.

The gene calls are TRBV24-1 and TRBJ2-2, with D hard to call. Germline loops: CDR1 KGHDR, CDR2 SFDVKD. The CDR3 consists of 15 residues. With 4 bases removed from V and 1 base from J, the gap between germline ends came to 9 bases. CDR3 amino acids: CATSDPTRNTGELFF. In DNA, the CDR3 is TGTGCCACCAGTGACCCCACACGGAACACCGGGGAGCTGTTTTTT.

CDR3 DNA: TGTGCCAGCAGCTTAGATCCTAGAGAAGAGACCCAGTACTTC. Translated, it gives CASSLDPREETQYF. The chain uses TRBV7-2 and TRBJ2-5; D gene unclear. CDR3 length: 14 residues. V lost 1 base and J lost 3, with 9 bases in between. The germline V gene encodes CDR1 SGHTA and CDR2 FQGNSA. Full variable domain (missing parts from reference TRBV7-2 and TRBJ2-5): GAGVSQSPSNKVTEKGKDVELRCDPISGHTALYWYRQSLGQGLEFLIYFQGNSAPDKSGLPSDRFSAERTGGSVSTLTIQRTQQEDSAVYLCASSLDPREETQYFGPGTRLLVL.

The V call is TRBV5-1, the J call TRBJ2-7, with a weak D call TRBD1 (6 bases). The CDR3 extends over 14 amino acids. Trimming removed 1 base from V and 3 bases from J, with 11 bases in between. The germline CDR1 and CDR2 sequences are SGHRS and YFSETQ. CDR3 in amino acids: CASSLLGHHYEQYF. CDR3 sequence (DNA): TGCGCCAGCAGCTTGTTGGGACATCACTACGAGCAGTACTTC.

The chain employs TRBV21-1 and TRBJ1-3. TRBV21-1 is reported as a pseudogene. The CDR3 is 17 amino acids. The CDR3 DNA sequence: TGTGCCAGCAGCAAAGTACAAGGCGGAAGCTCTGGAAACACCATATATTTT. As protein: CASSKVQGGSSGNTIYF.

This chain's CDR3 is CSASSQDYRDNSYEQYF. The CDR3 DNA reads TGCAGTGCTAGTTCTCAGGACTACCGGGACAACTCCTACGAGCAGTACTTC. The genes are TRBV20-1 and TRBJ2-7; D might be TRBD1 or TRBD2, each matching 6 bases. CDR1 is DFQATT and CDR2 is SNEGSKA in the germline V gene (reference sequence). The CDR3 length is 17 residues. Trimming shortened V by 3 bases and J by 0 bases, and 21 bases separated the two germline ends.

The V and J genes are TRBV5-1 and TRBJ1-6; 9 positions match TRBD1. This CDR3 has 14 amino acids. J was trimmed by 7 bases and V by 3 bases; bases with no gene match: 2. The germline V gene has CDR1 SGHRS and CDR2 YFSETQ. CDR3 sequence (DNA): TGCGCCAGCAGCTCCGGGACAGGGAATTCACCCCTCCACTTT. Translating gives CASSSGTGNSPLHF.

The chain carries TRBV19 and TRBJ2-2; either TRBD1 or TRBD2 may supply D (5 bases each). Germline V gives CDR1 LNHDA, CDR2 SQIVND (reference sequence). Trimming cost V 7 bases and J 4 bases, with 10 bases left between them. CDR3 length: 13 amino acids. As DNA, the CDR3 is TGTGCCAGTACTCTGGGGGTCACCGGGGAGCTGTTTTTT. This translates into CASTLGVTGELFF.

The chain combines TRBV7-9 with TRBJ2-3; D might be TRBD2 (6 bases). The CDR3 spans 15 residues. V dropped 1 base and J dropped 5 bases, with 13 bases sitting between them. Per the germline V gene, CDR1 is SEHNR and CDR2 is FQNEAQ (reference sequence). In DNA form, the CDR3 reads TGTGCCAGCAGCTTAGACGGGAGTGTAATAGATACGCAGTATTTT. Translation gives CASSLDGSVIDTQYF. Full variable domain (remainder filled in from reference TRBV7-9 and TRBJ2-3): DTGVSQNPRHKITKRGQNVTFRCDPISEHNRLYWYRQTLGQGPEFLTYFQNEAQLEKSRLLSDRFSAERPKGSFSTLEIQRTEQGDSAMYLCASSLDGSVIDTQYFGPGTRLTVL.